The clone carrying this T cell receptor beta chain appeared once. Its antigen remains unidentified. CDR1 SGHRS and CDR2 YFSETQ come from the germline V gene. Trimming removed 1 base at V and 3 bases at J, with 11 bases between. The CDR3 runs 14 residues. This entry comes from a study of siplizumab effects on memory and regulatory T cells. General study results and limits: Alloreactive CD4+ clones that could be mapped were on average around 70% Treg-derived with siplizumab, against roughly 27% in controls.

Profiling relied on immunoSEQ multiplex PCR, and the TCRdb table lists in-frame clones only, not all of them. The sample lists about 110,000 clones, just under 95% occurring once. The receptor was isolated from a human donor in good health. The rearrangement links TRBV5-1 to TRBJ2-7; D unresolved. Sequencing was performed on CD4+ T cells sorted from blood. The CDR3 loop is CASSLRTGNYEQYF. The CDR3 DNA reads as TGCGCCAGCAGCTTGCGGACCGGAAACTACGAGCAGTACTTC.